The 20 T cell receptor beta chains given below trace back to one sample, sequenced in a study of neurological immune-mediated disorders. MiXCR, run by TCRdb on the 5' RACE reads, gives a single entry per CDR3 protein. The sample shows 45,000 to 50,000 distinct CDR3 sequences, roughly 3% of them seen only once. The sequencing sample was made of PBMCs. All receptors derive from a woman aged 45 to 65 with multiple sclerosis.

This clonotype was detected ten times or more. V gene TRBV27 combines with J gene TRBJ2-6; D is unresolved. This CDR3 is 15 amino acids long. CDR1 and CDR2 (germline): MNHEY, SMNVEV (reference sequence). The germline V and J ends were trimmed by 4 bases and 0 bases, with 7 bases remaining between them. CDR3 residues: CASSYTSSGANVLTF. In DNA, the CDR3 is TGTGCCAGCAGTTACACGAGCTCTGGGGCCAACGTCCTGACTTTC.

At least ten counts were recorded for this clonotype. CDR3 in amino acids: CASSLKTLGYNSPLHF. The CDR3 bases are TGTGCCAGCAGCTTAAAAACACTAGGCTATAATTCACCCCTCCACTTT. The chain joins TRBV7-2 to TRBJ1-6; D unresolved. Germline CDR1 is SGHTA and CDR2 is FQGNSA. This CDR3 is built from 16 residues. V lost 2 bases to trimming and J lost 3 bases, with 11 bases between them.

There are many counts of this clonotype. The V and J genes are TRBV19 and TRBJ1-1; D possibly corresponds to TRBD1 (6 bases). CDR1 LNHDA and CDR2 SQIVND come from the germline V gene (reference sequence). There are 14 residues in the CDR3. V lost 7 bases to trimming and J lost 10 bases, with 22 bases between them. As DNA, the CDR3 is TGTGCCAGTATTAACATCCCGACAGGCGGGGGAGCTTTCTTT. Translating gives CASINIPTGGGAFF.

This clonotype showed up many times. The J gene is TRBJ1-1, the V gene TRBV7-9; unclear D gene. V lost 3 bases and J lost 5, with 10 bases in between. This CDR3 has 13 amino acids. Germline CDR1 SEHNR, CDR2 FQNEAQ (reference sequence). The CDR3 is CASSLAGETEAFF. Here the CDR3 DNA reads TGTGCCAGCAGCTTGGCGGGCGAAACTGAAGCTTTCTTT.

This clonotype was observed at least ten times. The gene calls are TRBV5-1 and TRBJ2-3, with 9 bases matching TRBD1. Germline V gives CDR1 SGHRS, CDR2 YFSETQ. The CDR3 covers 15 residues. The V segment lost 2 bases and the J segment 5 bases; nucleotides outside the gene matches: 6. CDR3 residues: CASSLPQGAGDTQYF. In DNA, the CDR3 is TGCGCCAGCAGCTTACCACAGGGGGCTGGAGATACGCAGTATTTT. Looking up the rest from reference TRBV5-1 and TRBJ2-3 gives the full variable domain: KAGVTQTPRYLIKTRGQQVTLSCSPISGHRSVSWYQQTPGQGLQFLFEYFSETQRNKGNFPGRFSGRQFSNSRSEMNVSTLELGDSALYLCASSLPQGAGDTQYFGPGTRLTVL.

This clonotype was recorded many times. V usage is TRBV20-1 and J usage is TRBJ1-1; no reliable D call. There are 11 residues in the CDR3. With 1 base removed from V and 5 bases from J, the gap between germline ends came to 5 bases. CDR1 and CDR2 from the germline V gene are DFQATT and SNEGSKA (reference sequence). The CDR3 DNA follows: TGCAGTGCTAGAGTAGGAACTGAAGCTTTCTTT. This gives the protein CSARVGTEAFF.

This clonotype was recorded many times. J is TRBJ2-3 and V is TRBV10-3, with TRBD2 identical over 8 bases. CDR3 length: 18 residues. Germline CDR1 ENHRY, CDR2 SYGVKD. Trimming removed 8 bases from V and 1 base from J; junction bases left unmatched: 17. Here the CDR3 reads CAIVSGGPAGGGTDTQYF. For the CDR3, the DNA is TGTGCCATCGTAAGCGGGGGCCCCGCGGGAGGAGGCACAGATACGCAGTATTTT.

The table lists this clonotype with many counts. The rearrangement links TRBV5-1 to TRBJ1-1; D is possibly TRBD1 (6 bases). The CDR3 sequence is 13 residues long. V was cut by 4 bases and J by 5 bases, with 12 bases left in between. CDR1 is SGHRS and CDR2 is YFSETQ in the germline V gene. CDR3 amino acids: CASSAQGRTEAFF. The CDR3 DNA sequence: TGCGCCAGCAGCGCCCAGGGGCGGACTGAAGCTTTCTTT.

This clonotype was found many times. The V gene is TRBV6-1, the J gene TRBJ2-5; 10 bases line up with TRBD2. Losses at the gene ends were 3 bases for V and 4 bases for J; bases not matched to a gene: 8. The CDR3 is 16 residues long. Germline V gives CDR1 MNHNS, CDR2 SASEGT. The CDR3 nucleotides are TGTGCCAGCAGTGATTCGAGCGGGGGGGCCGGAGAGACCCAGTACTTC. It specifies CASSDSSGGAGETQYF.

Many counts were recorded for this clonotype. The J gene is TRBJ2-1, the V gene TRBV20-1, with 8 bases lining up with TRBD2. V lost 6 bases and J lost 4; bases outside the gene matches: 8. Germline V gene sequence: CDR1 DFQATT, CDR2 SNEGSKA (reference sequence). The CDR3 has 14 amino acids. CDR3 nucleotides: TGCAGTGCATCCGGGACTAGGGGTTACAATGAGCAGTTCTTC. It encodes CSASGTRGYNEQFF.

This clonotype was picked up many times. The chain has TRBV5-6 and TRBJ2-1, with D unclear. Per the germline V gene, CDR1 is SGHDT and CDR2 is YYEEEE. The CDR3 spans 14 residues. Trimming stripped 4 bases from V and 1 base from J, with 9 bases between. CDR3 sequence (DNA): TGTGCCAGCAGCCCGGTACGGTCCTACAATGAGCAGTTCTTC. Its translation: CASSPVRSYNEQFF.

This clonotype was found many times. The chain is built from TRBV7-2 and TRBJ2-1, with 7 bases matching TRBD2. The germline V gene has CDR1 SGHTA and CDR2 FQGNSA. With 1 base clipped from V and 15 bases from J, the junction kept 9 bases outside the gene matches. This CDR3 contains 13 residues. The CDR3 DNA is TGTGCCAGCAGCTTAGGGGAGGGCGGGAGAGCGTTCTTC. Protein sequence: CASSLGEGGRAFF. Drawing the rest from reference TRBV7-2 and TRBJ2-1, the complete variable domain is GAGVSQSPSNKVTEKGKDVELRCDPISGHTALYWYRQSLGQGLEFLIYFQGNSAPDKSGLPSDRFSAERTGGSVSTLTIQRTQQEDSAVYLCASSLGEGGRAFFGPGTRLTVL.

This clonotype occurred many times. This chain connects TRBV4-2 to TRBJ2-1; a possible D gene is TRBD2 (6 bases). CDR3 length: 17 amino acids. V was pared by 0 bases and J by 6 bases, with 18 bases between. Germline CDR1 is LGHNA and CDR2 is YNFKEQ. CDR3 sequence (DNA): TGTGCCAGCAGCCAAGATTGGGGAGGAAACGGGCCCAATGAGCAGTTCTTC. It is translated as CASSQDWGGNGPNEQFF.

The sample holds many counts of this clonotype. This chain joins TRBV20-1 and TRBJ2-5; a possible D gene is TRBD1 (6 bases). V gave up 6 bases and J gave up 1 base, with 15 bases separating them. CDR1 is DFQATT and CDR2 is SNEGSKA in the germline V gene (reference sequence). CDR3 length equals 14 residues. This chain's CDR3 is CSAPGHPTQETQYF. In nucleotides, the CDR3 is TGCAGTGCGCCGGGACACCCGACCCAAGAGACCCAGTACTTC.

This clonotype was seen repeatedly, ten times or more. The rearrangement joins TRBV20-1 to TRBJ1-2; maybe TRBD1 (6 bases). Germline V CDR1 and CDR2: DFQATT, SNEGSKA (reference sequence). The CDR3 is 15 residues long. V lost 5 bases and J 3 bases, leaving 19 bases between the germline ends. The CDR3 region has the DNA TGCAGTGCTCGGGACATTAACGAGGGGGACTATGGCTACACCTTC. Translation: CSARDINEGDYGYTF.

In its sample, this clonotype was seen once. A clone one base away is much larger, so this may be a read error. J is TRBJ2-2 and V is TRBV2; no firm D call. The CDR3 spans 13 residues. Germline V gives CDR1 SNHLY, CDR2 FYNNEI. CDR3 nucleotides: TGTGGCAGCAACCCGGATAACACCGGGGAGCTGTTTTTT. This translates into CGSNPDNTGELFF.

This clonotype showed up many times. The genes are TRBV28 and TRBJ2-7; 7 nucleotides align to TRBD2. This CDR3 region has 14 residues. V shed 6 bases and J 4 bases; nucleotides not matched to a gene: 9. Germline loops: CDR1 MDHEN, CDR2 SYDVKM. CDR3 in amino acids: CASSPGLGVYEQYF. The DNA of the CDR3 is TGTGCCAGCAGCCCAGGACTAGGAGTGTACGAGCAGTACTTC. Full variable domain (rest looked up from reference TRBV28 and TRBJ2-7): DVKVTQSSRYLVKRTGEKVFLECVQDMDHENMFWYRQDPGLGLRLIYFSYDVKMKEKGDIPEGYSVSREKKERFSLILESASTNQTSMYLCASSPGLGVYEQYFGPGTRLTVT.

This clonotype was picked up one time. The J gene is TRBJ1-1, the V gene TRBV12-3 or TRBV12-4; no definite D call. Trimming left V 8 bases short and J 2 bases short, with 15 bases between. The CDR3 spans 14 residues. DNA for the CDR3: TGTGCCAGCGTAACTCAAGCCGCCAACACTGAAGCTTTCTTT. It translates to CASVTQAANTEAFF.

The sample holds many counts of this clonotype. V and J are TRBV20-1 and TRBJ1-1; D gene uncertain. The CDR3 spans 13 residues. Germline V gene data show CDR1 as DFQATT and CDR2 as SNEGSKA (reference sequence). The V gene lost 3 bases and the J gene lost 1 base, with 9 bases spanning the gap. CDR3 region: CSARRARNTEAFF. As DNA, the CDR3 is TGCAGTGCTAGGCGGGCCCGGAACACTGAAGCTTTCTTT.

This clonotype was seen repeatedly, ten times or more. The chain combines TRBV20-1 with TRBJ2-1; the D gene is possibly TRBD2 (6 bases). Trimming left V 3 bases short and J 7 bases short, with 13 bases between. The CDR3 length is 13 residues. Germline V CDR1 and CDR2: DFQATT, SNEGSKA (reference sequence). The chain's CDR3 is CSARVDYRNEQFF. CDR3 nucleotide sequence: TGCAGTGCTAGGGTGGACTACCGGAATGAGCAGTTCTTC.